This is a list of T cell receptor beta chains from one sample in a study of blood T cell repertoires in COVID-19. Only in-frame clones appear in the TCRdb table, and some are missing; sequencing was by immunoSEQ multiplex PCR. The table has roughly 71,000 clones, 85% seen once; the top ten hold roughly 20%. Sequenced: peripheral blood. The receptors come from a man aged 50-60 years with acute or convalescent COVID-19. Both conserved end residues are part of each CDR3. D genes are given only for firm matches. Clone size is stated in some rows and not others, as once, few, many or a class when expanded.

TRBV6-1,TRBD1,TRBJ2-1,NA,TGTGCCAGCAGTGAAGCGTATTCCCGCCGGACAGGGGTTAATGAGCAGTTCTTC,CASSEAYSRRTGVNEQFF
TRBV12-5,TRBD1,TRBJ2-7,NA,TGTGCTAGTGGTTTGGATCTAGGGACAGCCTACGAGCAGTACTTC,CASGLDLGTAYEQYF
TRBV5-4,TRBD2,TRBJ2-3,NA,TGTGCCAGCAGGTCGGGACTAGCGGGGATAGATACGCAGTATTTT,CASRSGLAGIDTQYF
TRBV10-1,NA,TRBJ2-7,once,TGCGCCAGCAGTGCGACGTCCGGGAGCGAGCAGTACTTC,CASSATSGSEQYF
TRBV4-1,NA,TRBJ1-3,NA,TGCGCCAGCAGCCCCTACAGGGGAAACACCATATATTTT,CASSPYRGNTIYF
TRBV4-1,TRBD1,TRBJ2-7,NA,TGCGCCAGCAGCCAGGATTGGACAGGGGAACCCTACGAGCAGTACTTC,CASSQDWTGEPYEQYF
TRBV25-1,NA,TRBJ1-3,NA,TGTGCCAGCAGTGCGGCGGATACTGGAAACACCATATATTTT,CASSAADTGNTIYF
TRBV2,TRBD2,TRBJ2-7,NA,TGTGCCAGCAGTGTTGATAGCGGGGGGGGCTACTCCTACGAGCAGTACTTC,CASSVDSGGGYSYEQYF
TRBV19,TRBD1,TRBJ2-7,NA,TGTGCCAGTAGTACCCGACAGGGACCCTACGAGCAGTACTTC,CASSTRQGPYEQYF
TRBV4-1,TRBD1,TRBJ1-4,NA,TGCGCCAGCAGCCAAGAGCAGGGGGCGCTTGAAAAACTGTTTTTT,CASSQEQGALEKLFF
TRBV19,TRBD1,TRBJ1-3,NA,TGTGCCAGTACGGACAGGGTCTCTGGAAACACCATATATTTT,CASTDRVSGNTIYF
TRBV5-1,NA,TRBJ1-1,NA,TGCGCCAGCAGCTTGTCCGGACAGAACACTGAAGCTTTCTTT,CASSLSGQNTEAFF
TRBV18,NA,TRBJ2-4,few,TGTGCCAGCTCACCCGGCCCGGGGATGGCCAAAAACATTCAGTACTTC,CASSPGPGMAKNIQYF